Sequencing of this T cell receptor (beta chain) was carried out in a study of blood T cell repertoires in COVID-19. As for the study in general: The samples span acute and convalescent COVID-19 from the United States, Italy and Spain. From T cells, B-cell-depleted T cells, or PBMCs came the material, which was cDNA or gDNA.

Methods used by the authors: Amplification from reference gene primers served as the basis for estimated nucleated cell counts. The protocol was immunoSEQ multiplex PCR, while the TCRdb copy is restricted to in-frame clones and leaves out a portion. That table supplies the V and J calls and clone size; D and trimming were determined from the DNA. The top ten clones hold approximately 1.8% of a sample with roughly 210,000 clones, about 85% of them seen once. CDR1 and CDR2 from the germline V gene are SGDLS and YYNGEE. V lost 2 bases and J lost 0, with 6 bases in between. CDR3 length equals 14 residues.

The genes are TRBV9 and TRBJ2-1; the D is unclear. The TCR was taken from a man aged 70-80 years with acute or convalescent COVID-19. The sample consisted of peripheral blood. DNA for the CDR3: TGTGCCAGCAGCGTCCCGGGCTCCTACAATGAGCAGTTCTTC. This codes for CASSVPGSYNEQFF.